This T cell receptor (beta chain) was documented in a study of response to subunit inactivated influenza vaccine. TCRdb called the RT-PCR reads again in MiXCR, with one record for every CDR3 protein. Of about 180,000 distinct CDR3 sequences listed, 9.5% to 12% are singletons. Study-wide results and caveats: The authors suggested that every seasonal influenza vaccination recruits few new T cells.

This clonotype turned up a few times. Its cognate antigen is unknown. CDR1 and CDR2 (germline): SGHDN, FVKESK. V lost 4 bases to trimming and J lost 2 bases, with 8 bases between them. CDR3 length equals 14 residues. The source of this sequence is a man in his fifties or sixties who received an inactivated influenza vaccine. The rearrangement uses TRBV14 and TRBJ2-2; no clear D gene. The input for sequencing was CD8+ T cells sorted from PBMCs, taken around 2 years after vaccination. The CDR3 reads CASSRYTNTGELFF. CDR3 sequence (DNA): TGTGCCAGCAGCCGCTATACCAACACCGGGGAGCTGTTTTTT.